The present TCR beta chain was sequenced within a study of blood T cell repertoires in COVID-19. Study in general: In each case, the material was cDNA or gDNA derived from T cells, B-cell-depleted T cells, or PBMCs.

Sequencing used immunoSEQ multiplex PCR; TCRdb keeps in-frame clones, though not all of them. Counted here are more than 200,000 clones, 84% occurring once; the ten biggest clones make up roughly 1.4%. This clone was recorded once. This CDR3 comprises 15 residues. CDR1 is LNHDA and CDR2 is SQIVND in the germline V gene (reference sequence). V was pared by 6 bases and J by 1 base, with 5 bases of the junction left unmatched. The receptor comes from a woman aged 40 to 49 who had recovered from COVID-19. This chain uses TRBV19 with TRBJ1-3; 8 bases map to TRBD1. Sequencing used peripheral blood. The CDR3 region is CASRTGDSSGNTIYF. DNA for the CDR3: TGTGCCAGTAGGACAGGGGATAGTTCTGGAAACACCATATATTTT.